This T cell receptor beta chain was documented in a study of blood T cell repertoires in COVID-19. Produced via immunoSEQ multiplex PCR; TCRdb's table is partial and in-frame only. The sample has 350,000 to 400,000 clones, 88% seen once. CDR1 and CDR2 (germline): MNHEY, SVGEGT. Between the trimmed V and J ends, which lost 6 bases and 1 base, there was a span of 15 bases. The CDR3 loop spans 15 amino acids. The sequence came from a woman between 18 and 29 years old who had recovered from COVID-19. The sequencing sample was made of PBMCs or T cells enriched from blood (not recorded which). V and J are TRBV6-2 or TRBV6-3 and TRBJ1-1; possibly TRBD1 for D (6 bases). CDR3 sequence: CASSPIDRTNTEAFF. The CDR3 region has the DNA TGTGCCAGCAGCCCGATCGACAGGACGAACACTGAAGCTTTCTTT.